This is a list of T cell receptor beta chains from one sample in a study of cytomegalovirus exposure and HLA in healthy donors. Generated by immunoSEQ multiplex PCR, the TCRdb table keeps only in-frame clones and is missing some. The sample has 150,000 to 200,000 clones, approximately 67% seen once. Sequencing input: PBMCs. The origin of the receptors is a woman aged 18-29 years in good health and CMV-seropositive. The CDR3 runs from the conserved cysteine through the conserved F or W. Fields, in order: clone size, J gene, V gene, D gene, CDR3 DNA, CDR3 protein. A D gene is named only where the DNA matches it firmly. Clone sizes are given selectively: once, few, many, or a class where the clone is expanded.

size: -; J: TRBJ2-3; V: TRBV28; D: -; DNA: TGTGCCAGCAGTTTACTAGAGGGAAGCACAGATACGCAGTATTTT; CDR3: CASSLLEGSTDTQYF
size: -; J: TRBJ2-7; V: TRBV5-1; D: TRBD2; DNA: TGCGCCAGCAGCGACGGACTAGCGGGAGGAGAGTCCTACGAGCAGTACTTC; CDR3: CASSDGLAGGESYEQYF
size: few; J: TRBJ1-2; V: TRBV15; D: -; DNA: TGTGCCACCAGCAGGGACAGACAGGACCGATATGGCTACACCTTC; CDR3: CATSRDRQDRYGYTF
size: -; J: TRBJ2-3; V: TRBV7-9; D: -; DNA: TGTGCCAGCAGCTTAGTACAGGTTAGGACAGATACGCAGTATTTT; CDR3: CASSLVQVRTDTQYF
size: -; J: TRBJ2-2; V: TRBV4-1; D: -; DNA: TGCGCCAGCAGTCCCGTGAGGGGAGCGGGCACCGGGGAGCTGTTTTTT; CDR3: CASSPVRGAGTGELFF
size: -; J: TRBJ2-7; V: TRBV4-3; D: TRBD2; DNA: TGCGCCAGCAGCCAAGAGGGGACTAGCGGGGGTTACCTTACGAGGCAGTACTTC; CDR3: CASSQEGTSGGYLTRQYF
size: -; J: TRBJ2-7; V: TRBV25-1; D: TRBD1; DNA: TGTGCCAGCAGTCCATCCGGGACAGGGGGTCGGGAGCAGTACTTC; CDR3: CASSPSGTGGREQYF
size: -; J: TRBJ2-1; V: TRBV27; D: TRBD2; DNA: TGTGCCAGCAGTCTTAGCGGGACATCCTACAATGAGCAGTTCTTC; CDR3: CASSLSGTSYNEQFF
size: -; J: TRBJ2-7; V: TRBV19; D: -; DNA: TGTGCCAGTAGTACGCCAGGGGTGCACTACGAGCAGTACTTC; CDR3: CASSTPGVHYEQYF
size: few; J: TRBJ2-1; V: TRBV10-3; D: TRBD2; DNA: TGTGCCATCAAGGCTGGGGGGCTAGCGGGGGGGCCGGTAGGGAATGAGCAGTTCTTC; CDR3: CAIKAGGLAGGPVGNEQFF
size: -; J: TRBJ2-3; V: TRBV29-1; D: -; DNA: TGCAGCGTTGAAGAAAAAGGGGCCGGGACAGATACGCAGTATTTT; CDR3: CSVEEKGAGTDTQYF
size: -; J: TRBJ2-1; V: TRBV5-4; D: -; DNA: TGTGCCAGCAGCGTAGCGGAGAGCTCCTACAATGAGCAGTTCTTC; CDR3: CASSVAESSYNEQFF
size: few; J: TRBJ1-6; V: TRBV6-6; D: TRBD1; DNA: TGTGCCACAGGGACAGGGGATTCACCCCTCCACTTT; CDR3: CATGTGDSPLHF
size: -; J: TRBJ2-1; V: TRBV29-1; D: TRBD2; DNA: TGCAGCGTTGATCTAGCGGGGGGCTCCTACAATGAGCAGTTCTTC; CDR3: CSVDLAGGSYNEQFF
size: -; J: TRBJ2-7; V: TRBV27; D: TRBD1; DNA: TGTGCCAGCAGCCTGGACAGGGCGAGATACGAGCAGTACTTC; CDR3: CASSLDRARYEQYF
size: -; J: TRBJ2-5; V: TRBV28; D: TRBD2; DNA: TGTGCCAGCAGTTTTGCGGGAGAAGAGACCCAGTACTTC; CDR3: CASSFAGEETQYF
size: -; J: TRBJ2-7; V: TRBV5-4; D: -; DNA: TGTGCCAGCAGCTTGGGTATGGGCGACTCCTACGAGCAGTACTTC; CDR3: CASSLGMGDSYEQYF
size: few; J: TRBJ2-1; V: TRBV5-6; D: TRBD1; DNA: TGTGCCACCCTGACAGGGGGGGATAATGAGCAGTTCTTC; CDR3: CATLTGGDNEQFF
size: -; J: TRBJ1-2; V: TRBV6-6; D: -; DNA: TGTGCCAGCAGAGGGGCTGGACGGCTCGACACTTATGGCTACACCTTC; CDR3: CASRGAGRLDTYGYTF
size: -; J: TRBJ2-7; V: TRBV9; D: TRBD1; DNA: TGTGCCAGCAGCCTGACAGGGCTCTCCCCCTGGTACGAGCAGTACTTC; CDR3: CASSLTGLSPWYEQYF
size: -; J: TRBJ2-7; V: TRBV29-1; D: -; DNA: TGCAGCGTTGAAGACCCCCTCTACGAGCAGTACTTC; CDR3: CSVEDPLYEQYF
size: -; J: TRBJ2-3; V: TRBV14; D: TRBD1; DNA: TGTGCCAGCAGCCAATGGGGACAGGCGAGGGATACGCAGTATTTT; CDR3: CASSQWGQARDTQYF
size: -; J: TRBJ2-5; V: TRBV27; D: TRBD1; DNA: TGTGCCAGTCCGACTCGTTACCGGACAGGGATCCAAGAGACCCAGTACTTC; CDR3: CASPTRYRTGIQETQYF
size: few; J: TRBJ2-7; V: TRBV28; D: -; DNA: TGTGCCAGCACCGGAGGGGGAAACAGGGGCACCTCCTACGAGCAGTACTTC; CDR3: CASTGGGNRGTSYEQYF
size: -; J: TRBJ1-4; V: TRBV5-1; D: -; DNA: TGCGCCAGCAGCTTGACCCCCGTTGGAGGAACTAATGAAAAACTGTTTTTT; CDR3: CASSLTPVGGTNEKLFF